These T cell receptor beta chains were read from a single sample in a study of OX40 agonist ivuxolimab in advanced cancers. Profiled with immunoSEQ multiplex PCR; TCRdb holds only in-frame clones, not every one. The data contain fewer than 25,000 clones, 65% to 85% of them singletons. The specimen comprised CD4+ or CD8+ T cells sorted from blood, sampled in a trial of the OX40 agonist ivuxolimab. The receptors stem from an adult with an advanced solid tumor such as melanoma, head and neck, liver or kidney cancer. CDR3s include the opening cysteine and the closing phenylalanine or tryptophan. A D gene is named only where the DNA matches it firmly. The listing skips clone size in some rows; elsewhere it reads once, few, many or a size class.

D gene,J gene,V gene,clone size,CDR3 protein,CDR3 DNA
-,TRBJ1-1,TRBV19,few,CASSKEYRNTEAFF,TGTGCCAGTAGTAAAGAATACCGGAACACTGAAGCTTTCTTT
-,TRBJ2-5,TRBV7-8,-,CASSPDSLETQYF,TGTGCCAGCAGCCCGGACAGTTTAGAGACCCAGTACTTC
TRBD1,TRBJ2-1,TRBV5-4,-,CASSSGQNVYNEQFF,TGTGCCAGCAGCTCGGGACAGAACGTCTACAATGAGCAGTTCTTC
-,TRBJ2-5,TRBV15,few,CATSSKTGPLVGTQYF,TGTGCCACCAGCAGTAAAACCGGGCCCTTAGTGGGGACCCAGTACTTC
-,TRBJ2-7,TRBV4-1,-,CASSPLHSKYEAEQYF,TGCGCCAGCAGCCCTCTCCATTCAAAGTACGAGGCCGAGCAGTACTTC
TRBD1,TRBJ2-7,TRBV2,-,CASTGGRYEQYF,TGTGCCAGCACAGGGGGCCGCTACGAGCAGTACTTC
TRBD2,TRBJ2-1,TRBV6-6,-,CASSYSSGGLFGEQFF,TGTGCCAGCAGTTATTCTAGCGGGGGGCTATTCGGTGAGCAGTTCTTC
-,TRBJ2-7,TRBV6-5,-,CASSYWQADRRYF,TGTGCCAGCAGTTACTGGCAGGCAGACCGCAGGTACTTC
-,TRBJ1-4,TRBV27,-,CASQDSSNEKLFF,TGTGCCAGCCAGGACAGCTCTAATGAAAAACTGTTTTTT
-,TRBJ2-5,TRBV27,-,CASSGGETQYF,TGTGCCAGCAGCGGCGGGGAGACCCAGTACTTC
TRBD1,TRBJ2-2,TRBV16,-,CASSQTTGQGTGELFF,TGTGCCAGCAGCCAAACTACGGGACAGGGGACCGGGGAGCTGTTTTTT